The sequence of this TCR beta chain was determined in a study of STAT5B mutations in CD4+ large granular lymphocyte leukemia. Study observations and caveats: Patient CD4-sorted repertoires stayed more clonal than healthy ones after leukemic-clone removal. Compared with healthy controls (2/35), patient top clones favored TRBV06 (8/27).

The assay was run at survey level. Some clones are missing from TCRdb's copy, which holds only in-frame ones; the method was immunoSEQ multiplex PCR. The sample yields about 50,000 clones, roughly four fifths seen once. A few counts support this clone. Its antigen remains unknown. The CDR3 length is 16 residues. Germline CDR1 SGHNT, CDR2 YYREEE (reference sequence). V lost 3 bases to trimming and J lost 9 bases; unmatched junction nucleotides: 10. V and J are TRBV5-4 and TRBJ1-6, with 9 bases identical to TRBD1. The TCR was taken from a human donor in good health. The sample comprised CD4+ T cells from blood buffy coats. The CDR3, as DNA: TGTGCCAGCAGCTCGGGACAGGGTCTATTGGGTTCACCCCTCCACTTT. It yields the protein CASSSGQGLLGSPLHF. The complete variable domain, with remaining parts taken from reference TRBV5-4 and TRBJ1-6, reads ETGVTQSPTHLIKTRGQQVTLRCSSQSGHNTVSWYQQALGQGPQFIFQYYREEENGRGNFPPRFSGLQFPNYSSELNVNALELDDSALYLCASSSGQGLLGSPLHFGNGTRLTVT.